These 5 T cell receptor beta chains came from one sample sequenced in a study of blood T cell repertoires in COVID-19. Here immunoSEQ multiplex PCR was the method, and the copy in TCRdb shows in-frame clones only, minus some. In the table there are around 82,000 clones, roughly 85% of which are singletons. The sample comprised peripheral blood. Source of these receptors: a man between 45 and 60 years old with COVID-19, enrolled during active disease.

The CDR3 region has the DNA TGTGCCAGCAGTTTTCTGGCGGGGGTTAGCTCCTACAATGAGCAGTTCTTC. As protein: CASSFLAGVSSYNEQFF. The chain recombines TRBV28 with TRBJ2-1; TRBD2 agrees at 7 bases. The CDR3 consists of 17 residues. Per the germline V gene, CDR1 is MDHEN and CDR2 is SYDVKM. J was trimmed by 0 bases and V by 3 bases; bases with no gene match: 8.

V is TRBV19 and J is TRBJ2-2; a possible D gene is TRBD1 (6 bases). The germline gives CDR1 LNHDA, CDR2 SQIVND (reference sequence). V lost 6 bases and J lost 8, with 16 bases in between. The CDR3 loop spans 14 amino acids. The CDR3 loop reads CASRTGSTAGELFF. In DNA form, the CDR3 reads TGTGCCAGTAGAACAGGGAGTACCGCGGGGGAGCTGTTTTTT.

The rearrangement uses TRBV5-5 and TRBJ1-5; the D gene is possibly TRBD1 (6 bases). Trimming took 4 bases from V and 6 from J, leaving 14 bases between them. This CDR3 is built from 14 residues. Germline values: CDR1 SGHKS, CDR2 YYEKEE (reference sequence). The DNA for the CDR3 is TGTGCCAGCAGCCCAAACCAGGGGATTCAGCCCCAGCATTTT. Translation: CASSPNQGIQPQHF.

Only a few counts were recorded for this clone. CDR3 bases: TGCGCCAGCAGCTTGACACGATTTTTAGGACAGGGTTTATTTTTTGAGCAGTTCTTC. Protein product: CASSLTRFLGQGLFFEQFF. The chain combines TRBV5-1 with TRBJ2-1; TRBD1 matches 8 bases. J lost 9 bases, V lost 1 base, and 21 bases had no gene match. The CDR3 loop spans 19 amino acids. Per germline, CDR1 SGHRS and CDR2 YFSETQ. Complete variable domain (other parts from reference TRBV5-1 and TRBJ2-1): KAGVTQTPRYLIKTRGQQVTLSCSPISGHRSVSWYQQTPGQGLQFLFEYFSETQRNKGNFPGRFSGRQFSNSRSEMNVSTLELGDSALYLCASSLTRFLGQGLFFEQFFGPGTRLTVL.

This rearrangement joins TRBV4-3 to TRBJ2-7; 7 positions match TRBD2. V lost 1 base to trimming and J lost 1 base; unmatched junction nucleotides: 4. The germline CDR1 and CDR2 sequences are LGHNA and YSLEER. The CDR3 runs to 15 residues. Here the CDR3 DNA reads TGCGCCAGCAGCCAAGTCGGGGGGATATCCTACGAGCAGTACTTC. It is translated as CASSQVGGISYEQYF.